Presented here are 17 T cell receptor beta chains from one specimen sequenced in a study of blood T cell repertoires in COVID-19 (dated by TCRdb to the early 2020s). Libraries were built with the immunoSEQ multiplex PCR assay. The source is immuneACCESS, and TCRdb retained only in-frame sequences with V and J called. Part of the clones is not carried over; for the studies checked, unresolved V genes explain less than half of this, and the remainder is unexplained. A total of approximately 200,000 clones appear in this sample, about nine tenths of them only once. 3.5% to 5% of the sample rests with the top ten. Material for sequencing was peripheral blood. These receptors were obtained from a man aged 50 to 60 with acute or convalescent COVID-19.

V usage is TRBV5-5 and J usage is TRBJ1-3; a possible D gene is TRBD1 (5 bases). V was clipped by 7 bases and J by 0 bases, with 14 bases between them. The CDR3 extends over 15 amino acids. Germline V gene data show CDR1 as SGHKS and CDR2 as YYEKEE (reference sequence). The chain's CDR3 is CASGQLVGSGNTIYF. CDR3 nucleotides: TGTGCCAGCGGACAATTAGTTGGCTCTGGAAACACCATATATTTT.

About this clone: The sample carries other DNA sequences with the same CDR3. V gene TRBV5-1 combines with J gene TRBJ1-1, with D hard to call. V was shortened by 0 bases and J by 1 base, with 7 bases between the two germline ends. Germline CDR1 is SGHRS and CDR2 is YFSETQ. CDR3 length: 14 amino acids. CDR3 bases: TGCGCCAGCAGCTTGGGGGCGGGGAACACTGAAGCTTTCTTT. Its translation: CASSLGAGNTEAFF.

The chain couples TRBV7-2 to TRBJ1-5; D unresolved. The CDR3 is 13 amino acids. Trimming took off 3 bases at V and 5 bases at J, with 8 bases between the two ends. Germline V gene sequence: CDR1 SGHTA, CDR2 FQGNSA. The CDR3 DNA sequence: TGTGCCAGCAGCTTGTGGCGGGATCAGCCCCAGCATTTT. This gives the protein CASSLWRDQPQHF.

This chain links TRBV6-5 with TRBJ1-1, with a tentative D call TRBD1 (5 bases). V lost 5 bases and J lost 3, with 13 bases in between. The CDR3 consists of 14 residues. The germline gives CDR1 MNHEY, CDR2 SVGAGI. As DNA, the CDR3 is TGTGCCAGCAGTCCAGGGTTCCAGGACACTGAAGCTTTCTTT. It translates to CASSPGFQDTEAFF.

The V call is TRBV12-3 or TRBV12-4, the J call TRBJ1-2, with D possibly being TRBD1 (5 bases). Trimming pared 0 bases from V and 5 bases from J, leaving 7 bases between. This CDR3 is 13 amino acids long. The CDR3 sequence is CASSLAGVYGYTF. CDR3 sequence (DNA): TGTGCCAGCAGTTTAGCAGGGGTATATGGCTACACCTTC.

The chain carries TRBV4-2 and TRBJ1-5, with D tentatively TRBD1 (6 bases). V lost 2 bases and J 3 bases, leaving 14 bases between the germline ends. Germline V gene sequence: CDR1 LGHNA, CDR2 YNFKEQ. The CDR3 totals 16 residues. This chain's CDR3 is CASSQSADRSNQPQHF. The CDR3 DNA is TGTGCCAGCAGCCAATCTGCGGACAGATCCAATCAGCCCCAGCATTTT.

The chain is built from TRBV3-1 (or the pseudogene TRBV3-2) and TRBJ1-2, with D perhaps matching TRBD1 (6 bases). This CDR3 has 13 amino acids. Germline values: CDR1 LGHDT, CDR2 YNNKEL (reference sequence). V gave up 4 bases and J gave up 8 bases, with 14 bases separating them. This CDR3 reads CASSLRTESGYTF. The CDR3 DNA is TGTGCCAGCAGCCTTCGGACAGAATCCGGCTACACCTTC.

This chain joins TRBV3-1 (or the pseudogene TRBV3-2) and TRBJ2-5; D is perhaps TRBD2 (6 bases). V was shortened by 1 base and J by 5 bases, with 20 bases between the two germline ends. The CDR3 contains 17 residues. The germline gives CDR1 LGHDT, CDR2 YNNKEL (reference sequence). This CDR3 is CASSQGLGAGSRETQYF. CDR3 bases: TGTGCCAGCAGCCAAGGACTAGGGGCAGGGTCTAGGGAGACCCAGTACTTC.

V and J are TRBV27 and TRBJ1-6; D might be TRBD1 (6 bases). The CDR3 runs 13 residues. CDR1 and CDR2 (germline): MNHEY, SMNVEV (reference sequence). V lost 6 bases, J lost 13 bases, and 16 bases lay in between. CDR3 sequence reads: CASRPGTLGPLHF. CDR3 in DNA: TGTGCCAGCAGGCCCGGGACACTGGGTCCCCTCCACTTT.

The J gene is TRBJ1-3, the V gene TRBV6-5, with D hard to call. The CDR3 runs to 15 residues. V was cut by 5 bases and J by 8 bases, with 19 bases left in between. Germline CDR1 and CDR2: MNHEY and SVGAGI. The CDR3 DNA reads as TGTGCCAGCAGTCCTAAACGGTCAGTTGGGCACACCATATATTTT. Amino acids: CASSPKRSVGHTIYF.

This chain links TRBV6-5 with TRBJ1-4; D is possibly TRBD1 (5 bases). The V and J ends lost 2 bases and 0 bases respectively, with 7 bases between them. The CDR3 is made up of 15 amino acids. The germline V gene encodes CDR1 MNHEY and CDR2 SVGAGI. The CDR3 coding sequence is TGTGCCAGCAGTTACGGAGGGGCAACTAATGAAAAACTGTTTTTT. This encodes CASSYGGATNEKLFF.

V gene TRBV6-6 combines with J gene TRBJ2-1; D gene uncertain. Trimming shortened V by 8 bases and J by 2 bases, and 16 bases separated the two germline ends. The CDR3 covers 15 residues. The germline V gene has CDR1 MNHNY and CDR2 SVGAGI (reference sequence). The CDR3 DNA reads as TGTGCCAGCGGCCCGAATCCGATCACCTACAATGAGCAGTTCTTC. This sequence encodes CASGPNPITYNEQFF.

This clone was seen once. The chain is built from TRBV5-4 and TRBJ2-1; tentatively, D is TRBD1 (6 bases). This CDR3 contains 17 residues. Germline V gene data show CDR1 as SGHNT and CDR2 as YYREEE (reference sequence). V dropped 4 bases and J dropped 0 bases, with 17 bases sitting between them. The CDR3 nucleotides read TGTGCCAGCAGCGCAGGACAGTCGTTGAGCTCCTACAATGAGCAGTTCTTC. Its translation: CASSAGQSLSSYNEQFF. Looking up the rest from reference TRBV5-4 and TRBJ2-1 gives the full variable domain: ETGVTQSPTHLIKTRGQQVTLRCSSQSGHNTVSWYQQALGQGPQFIFQYYREEENGRGNFPPRFSGLQFPNYSSELNVNALELDDSALYLCASSAGQSLSSYNEQFFGPGTRLTVL.

The genes are TRBV18 and TRBJ1-1, with 8 positions matching TRBD1. V lost 5 bases to trimming and J lost 0 bases; unmatched junction nucleotides: 2. Germline CDR1 and CDR2: KGHSH and LQKENI. The CDR3 spans 14 residues. The CDR3 nucleotides are TGTGCCAGCTCATCGGACAGGGTGAACACTGAAGCTTTCTTT. It is translated as CASSSDRVNTEAFF.

The chain has TRBV9 and TRBJ1-2; D might be TRBD1 (6 bases). The V end lost 7 bases, the J end lost 4 bases, and 20 bases lay between the germline ends. This CDR3 is 15 amino acids long. CDR1 and CDR2 (germline): SGDLS, YYNGEE. The CDR3 sequence is CASRRQAAGGYGYTF. The CDR3 DNA follows: TGTGCCAGCCGTCGACAGGCCGCGGGGGGCTATGGCTACACCTTC.

The rearrangement links TRBV6-5 to TRBJ1-1; 8 nucleotides match TRBD1. Germline assignment: CDR1 MNHEY and CDR2 SVGAGI. J lost 3 bases, V lost 6 bases, and 6 bases had no gene match. This CDR3 comprises 14 residues. This CDR3 reads CASRAGGRDTEAFF. CDR3 nucleotide sequence: TGTGCCAGCAGGGCAGGGGGCCGGGACACTGAAGCTTTCTTT.

V and J are TRBV5-4 and TRBJ2-3; TRBD2 agrees at 12 bases. V trimming: 2 bases; J trimming: 2 bases; junction bases outside the gene matches: 6. This CDR3 comprises 17 residues. CDR1 and CDR2 (germline): SGHNT, YYREEE (reference sequence). The CDR3 nucleotides are TGTGCCAGCAGCTTACGGACTAGCGGGGTGAACACAGATACGCAGTATTTT. This encodes CASSLRTSGVNTDTQYF.